This T cell receptor (beta chain) was captured in a study of cytomegalovirus exposure and HLA in healthy donors. The PCR made use of 60 Vbeta and 13 Jbeta primers. Some clones are missing from TCRdb's copy, which holds only in-frame ones; the method was immunoSEQ multiplex PCR. This repertoire shows fewer than 200,000 clones, roughly 80% found once; its top ten account for over 2%. Study-level findings and limits: On later analysis, the bulk of CMV-associated TCR beta chains appeared to be HLA-restricted. Several top significant clusters appeared, in a later analysis, to be linked to common viral pathogens.

Germline assignment: CDR1 MNHNY and CDR2 SVGAGI (reference sequence). CDR3 length: 13 amino acids. In the case of this clone: Its antigen remains unidentified. Other nucleotide sequences from this sample produce the same CDR3.

The source of this sequence is a male donor in good health and CMV-seronegative. Specimen: PBMCs. This chain uses TRBV6-6 with TRBJ1-2; the D gene is possibly TRBD1 (6 bases). CDR3 nucleotides: TGTGGCATAACAGGGATACTCGGTTATGGCTACACCTTC. It yields the protein CGITGILGYGYTF.